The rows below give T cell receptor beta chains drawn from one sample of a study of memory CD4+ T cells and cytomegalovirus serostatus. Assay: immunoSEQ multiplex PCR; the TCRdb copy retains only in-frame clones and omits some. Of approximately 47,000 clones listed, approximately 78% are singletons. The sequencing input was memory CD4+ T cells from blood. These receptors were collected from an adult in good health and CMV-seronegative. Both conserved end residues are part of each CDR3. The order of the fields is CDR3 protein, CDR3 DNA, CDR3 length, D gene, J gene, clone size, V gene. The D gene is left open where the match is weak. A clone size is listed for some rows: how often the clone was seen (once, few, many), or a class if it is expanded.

CASSSGTGGDLGELFF	TGCGCCAGCAGCTCCGGGACAGGGGGCGACCTCGGGGAGCTGTTTTTT	16	TRBD1	TRBJ2-2	-	TRBV5-1
CASSRNTIYF	TGTGCCAGCTCGAGAAACACCATATATTTT	10	-	TRBJ1-3	-	TRBV6-1
CASSFPGLYSGANVLTF	TGTGCCAGCAGCTTTCCAGGGCTATACTCTGGGGCCAACGTCCTGACTTTC	17	-	TRBJ2-6	-	TRBV7-2
CASSPLRVAEEKLFF	TGTGCCAGTAGCCCGCTTCGGGTGGCAGAGGAAAAACTGTTTTTT	15	-	TRBJ1-4	few	TRBV19
CASSLTGESGYTF	TGTGCCAGCTCGCTCACAGGGGAGTCCGGCTACACCTTC	13	TRBD1	TRBJ1-2	-	TRBV18
CASSSPSGGRVTDTQYF	TGTGCCAGCAGCTCTCCTAGCGGGGGACGTGTCACAGATACGCAGTATTTT	17	TRBD2	TRBJ2-3	-	TRBV7-9
CATSRDRQSYGYTF	TGTGCCACCAGCAGAGATCGACAGAGTTATGGCTACACCTTC	14	-	TRBJ1-2	-	TRBV15
CASSSLRTAIRYTF	TGTGCCAGCAGTTCCTTAAGGACGGCTATACGCTACACCTTC	14	-	TRBJ1-2	-	TRBV28
CASSFTVLNTEAFF	TGTGCCAGCAGTTTTACAGTCCTGAACACTGAAGCTTTCTTT	14	-	TRBJ1-1	-	TRBV27
CASSLARLAGQETQYF	TGCGCCAGCAGCTTGGCCCGACTAGCGGGCCAAGAGACCCAGTACTTC	16	TRBD2	TRBJ2-5	-	TRBV5-1
CASSLGLAGVGGETQYF	TGCGCCAGCAGCTTGGGGCTAGCGGGAGTAGGTGGAGAGACCCAGTACTTC	17	TRBD2	TRBJ2-5	-	TRBV5-1
CASSLDRAGDEQFF	TGTGCCAGCAGCTTGGACAGGGCAGGCGATGAGCAGTTCTTC	14	-	TRBJ2-1	once	TRBV5-4
CASSPRSSYNEQFF	TGTGCCAGTTCCCCCCGGAGCTCCTACAATGAGCAGTTCTTC	14	-	TRBJ2-1	-	TRBV2
CASSVPPTDTQYF	TGTGCCAGCAGCGTACCCCCCACAGATACGCAGTATTTT	13	-	TRBJ2-3	-	TRBV9
CAWSVLSSGDSPLHF	TGTGCCTGGAGTGTTTTGAGCAGCGGGGACTCACCCCTCCACTTT	15	-	TRBJ1-6	once	TRBV30
CASSLEPTGATETQYF	TGCGCCAGCAGCCTGGAACCGACGGGGGCAACAGAGACCCAGTACTTC	16	-	TRBJ2-5	once	TRBV5-1
CASSLAPYEQYF	TGTGCCAGCAGTCTGGCCCCCTACGAGCAGTACTTC	12	-	TRBJ2-7	-	TRBV28
CASTLGQGIYSGNTIYF	TGTGCCAGTACCCTGGGACAGGGGATATACTCTGGAAACACCATATATTTT	17	TRBD1	TRBJ1-3	-	TRBV19
CASSLEGTANSPLHF	TGCGCCAGCAGCTTGGAAGGGACAGCGAATTCACCCCTCCACTTT	15	TRBD1	TRBJ1-6	medium-sized	TRBV5-1
CASSPPGLAGGTDTQYF	TGTGCCAGCAGCCCCCCCGGGCTAGCGGGAGGTACAGATACGCAGTATTTT	17	TRBD2	TRBJ2-3	many	TRBV11-2
CASSQVVGEQFF	TGCGCCAGCAGCCAAGTAGTCGGTGAGCAGTTCTTC	12	-	TRBJ2-1	once	TRBV4-1
CASSARTGPPENYGYTF	TGTGCCAGCAGTGCTCGGACAGGCCCGCCAGAGAACTATGGCTACACCTTC	17	TRBD1	TRBJ1-2	once	TRBV25-1
CSVEDRPTWLAGEETQYF	TGCAGCGTTGAAGATAGGCCCACGTGGCTGGCGGGGGAAGAGACCCAGTACTTC	18	TRBD2	TRBJ2-5	few	TRBV29-1
CASSLGLRQGVSYEQYF	TGCGCCAGCAGCTTGGGCCTAAGACAGGGGGTCTCCTACGAGCAGTACTTC	17	TRBD1	TRBJ2-7	-	TRBV5-1
CASSPERVQGAKTQYF	TGTGCCAGCAGTCCCGAACGGGTCCAGGGTGCAAAGACCCAGTACTTC	16	-	TRBJ2-5	-	TRBV5-4
CASSELWIGGEGYGYTF	TGTGCCAGCAGTGAATTGTGGATCGGGGGAGAAGGCTATGGCTACACCTTC	17	-	TRBJ1-2	-	TRBV2
CASSLQGATNEKLFF	TGTGCCAGCAGCTTGCAGGGTGCAACTAATGAAAAACTGTTTTTT	15	-	TRBJ1-4	-	TRBV5-8
CASSSDPGYNEQFF	TGTGCCAGCAGCTCGGACCCGGGCTACAATGAGCAGTTCTTC	14	-	TRBJ2-1	-	TRBV7-2
CASSPRLGTDTQYF	TGCGCCAGCAGCCCCAGACTCGGCACAGATACGCAGTATTTT	14	-	TRBJ2-3	-	TRBV5-1
CSVVVWGGAFF	TGCAGCGTTGTGGTTTGGGGGGGAGCTTTCTTT	11	-	TRBJ1-1	once	TRBV29-1
CASSRARVANEKLFF	TGTGCCAGCAGCCGGGCAAGGGTAGCTAATGAAAAACTGTTTTTT	15	-	TRBJ1-4	-	TRBV7-2
CAWSGRSYEQYF	TGTGCCTGGAGTGGCCGATCCTACGAGCAGTACTTC	12	-	TRBJ2-7	-	TRBV30
CAWSFTNLGLADTQYF	TGTGCCTGGAGTTTCACTAACCTCGGACTAGCGGATACGCAGTATTTT	16	TRBD2	TRBJ2-3	-	TRBV30
CASRTLRGTPDQPQHF	TGTGCCAGCAGAACCCTGAGGGGGACACCAGATCAGCCCCAGCATTTT	16	-	TRBJ1-5	once	TRBV2
CASSLVDYRKGATEAFF	TGTGCCAGCAGCTTGGTGGATTACCGTAAGGGGGCGACTGAAGCTTTCTTT	17	TRBD1	TRBJ1-1	-	TRBV5-4
CASSESPGQGLFGANVLTF	TGTGCCAGCAGTGAATCTCCGGGACAGGGACTATTTGGGGCCAACGTCCTGACTTTC	19	TRBD1	TRBJ2-6	-	TRBV6-1
CASSEAAGGDF	TGTGCCAGCAGTGAAGCAGCCGGGGGGGACTTC	11	TRBD2	TRBJ2-5	-	TRBV2
CASSFSPGARGYTF	TGCGCCAGCAGCTTTTCCCCCGGGGCACGTGGCTACACCTTC	14	-	TRBJ1-2	-	TRBV5-1
CASSSAIVMNTEAFF	TGTGCCAGCAGCTCGGCTATCGTTATGAACACTGAAGCTTTCTTT	15	-	TRBJ1-1	-	TRBV7-2